The T cell receptor beta chain described here comes from a study of T cell repertoires in cytomegalovirus infection. Study in general: It can be stated that public TCR beta signatures indicated CMV infection as well as a matching HLA type. Study-wide results and caveats: Of the TCR beta families, the public ones yielded a cumulative frequency that identified carriers of CMV plus the relevant HLA. HLA-C-restricted CMV clonotypes gave the most frequent clonotype in two of eight donors.

Comment on this clonotype: Antigen: not known.

TCRdb recomputed calls from the reads with MiXCR, one row per CDR3 protein. The sample holds about 740,000 distinct CDR3 sequences; 35% are singletons and the top ten take 2.5% to 3.5%. Sequenced input: PBMCs. The receptor's source is a human donor in good health (CMV status not recorded). Some clones in this sample may be carry-over from other donors' samples.

The CDR3 sequence is CASSNSGGAQETQYF. Here the CDR3 DNA reads TGTGCCAGCAGTAATAGCGGGGGGGCCCAAGAGACCCAGTACTTC. This chain uses TRBV28 with TRBJ2-5; 11 bases align to TRBD2. CDR1 is MDHEN, CDR2 SYDVKM, per germline. This CDR3 spans 15 amino acids. V lost 5 bases and J lost 1; bases outside the gene matches: 3. The entire variable domain, with the rest obtained from reference TRBV28 and TRBJ2-5, is as follows: DVKVTQSSRYLVKRTGEKVFLECVQDMDHENMFWYRQDPGLGLRLIYFSYDVKMKEKGDIPEGYSVSREKKERFSLILESASTNQTSMYLCASSNSGGAQETQYFGPGTRLLVL.